The present T cell receptor beta chain was sequenced within a study of T cell repertoires in urothelial bladder cancer (dated by TCRdb to about 2019). A note on the overall study: Of the roughly twelve resected lesions, three were clinical stage cT0, three were cTa, three were cT1 and three were cT2 or greater. In the study, clonality of the TCR repertoire in bladder tumors was compared against clonality in benign bladder inflammation. Twelve patients who had bladder lesions and were undergoing transurethral resection were prospectively identified. A total of 11 to 13 resected bladder lesions, made up of urothelial carcinoma (UC+) and benign (UC-) specimens, were studied.

Overall results and qualifications from the work: In carcinoma specimens, up to roughly 17% of infiltrating lymphocytes were accounted for by a single T-cell clone, compared with more than 1.5% in benign specimens. The median percentage of tumor infiltrating lymphocytes was 1.5% to 2.5% in carcinoma specimens and about 12% in benign specimens. Urothelial carcinoma specimens had a median of approximately 5,000 T cells, fewer than the median of approximately 25,000 seen in benign specimens.

The TCR beta chain CDR3 region was sequenced with the immunoSEQ assay. In the original analysis: For each specimen, the T-cell fraction, clonal dominance, and maximum TCR clone frequency were calculated. Entries here come from immuneACCESS through TCRdb and include only in-frame sequences with V and J called. Some clones fail to appear in such tables; in the studies checked, an unresolved V gene covers under half of the shortfall, and the cause of the remainder is unknown. V, J and clone size are those of that table, while D and trimming were read from the DNA. The sample records approximately 2,500 clones, 68% of which are singletons. The top ten clonotypes cover about 16% of the sample. Note on this clone: The clone's antigen remains unknown. No quality values exist for individual bases; no much larger clone is one base distant.

From the cysteine through the phenylalanine, the CDR3 covers 14 amino acids. The only DNA kept is the CDR3, 42 bases in frame from the first base. The germline V gene encodes CDR1 SGHAT and CDR2 FQNNGV. The trim is 5 bases for V and 5 bases for J, with a gap of 12 bases between the germline ends. Resected bladder lesions that lacked urothelial carcinoma were classed as benign (UC-) specimens. At transurethral resection, specimens of the bladder lesions were collected and then stored at -80C. DNA was extracted from bladder specimens collected at transurethral resection. The sequencing sample was made of bladder tissue. This receptor was obtained from a human donor with a benign inflammatory bladder lesion. The chain uses TRBV11-2 and TRBJ1-4; TRBD1 might be the D gene, on 5 matching bases. The DNA sequence reads TGTGCCAGCAGCCTGGGACGGATGAATGAAAAACTGTTTTTT. Its protein is CASSLGRMNEKLFF.